This T cell receptor beta chain derives from a study of shared clonotypes between healthy human individuals (TCRdb year 2020). Regarding the complete study: The cohort included a few men and a couple of women between 18 and 49 years of age. To estimate repertoire size and how much clonotypes are shared between individuals, the study performed deep sequencing of blood TCR repertoires from about five healthy adults. Libraries were prepared and TCR repertoires were sequenced by different laboratories using diverse techniques, in order to increase sequencing depth and limit assay-specific biases. Between about 0.9 and 10 billion PBMCs per donor were obtained by leukapheresis. For each donor, CD4 naive and CD4 memory were each run on three plates, CD8 naive on two plates, and CD8 memory on one plate. Paper-wide results and their limitations: Clonotypes shared by all four sorted-subset donors showed higher generation probabilities than non-shared clonotypes. Approximately 5% of naive CD4, 3.5% of naive CD8, approximately 2% of memory CD4, and around 0.42% of memory CD8 clonotypes were shared across a few donors. Because the study included a small number of donors, the genetic and exposure-history diversity represented was limited. Pairwise subsampling indicated that sequencing depth was expected to affect the degree of clonotype sharing among donors. Rarefaction of sorted-subset datasets indicated incomplete sequencing despite the large sequencing depth. Estimated clonotype richness was generally larger for naive than for memory subsets. Sampling was restricted to blood, and TCR repertoires in tissue are likely to differ from TCR repertoires in blood.

This clone was found once. Its antigen is still unknown. Base qualities were left out, and no much larger clone turns up one base away. Using the deep immunoSEQ assay, multiplex PCR amplified TCR CDR3 regions from genomic DNA. Extracted genomic DNA from each cell subset was spread evenly across all wells of several immunoSEQ 96-well plates, with each plate serving as a replicate. For sorted subsets, around 200 ng genomic DNA, equal to 25,000 to 35,000 T cell genomes, was loaded into each replicate PCR. Purified libraries were measured with a Qubit 3.0 fluorometer, size-checked on a Bioanalyzer 2100, and measured again with the KAPA Library Quantification kit. Each immunoSEQ 96-well plate was sequenced on its own single-read 150-cycle Illumina NextSeq 550 flow cell. As for the original processing: Because the immunoSEQ output held only junctional sequences and lacked quality scores, the filtering could not match the filtering applied to full-length reads. To assign V/J genes and CDR3, sequences were annotated using PyIR, a Python wrapper for IgBLAST v1.9, with IMGT germline references. Any read was removed if the V/J assignment was weak (E-value above 1e-6), the CDR3 was missing, or the read contained stop codons, out-of-frame junctions, or ambiguous translated residues. V3J clonotypes were defined as sequences sharing an identical inferred V gene, J gene, and CDR3 amino acid sequence. Percentage overlap between repertoires was computed as shared unique clonotypes divided by the size of the smaller repertoire. Three approaches were used to assess repertoire richness: RTK rarefaction, the Chao1 estimator, and Recon v2.1 estimates of unobserved clonotypes. For all TCRbeta clonotypes obtained by the gDNA method from several donors, generation probabilities were computed with OLGA. Held by TCRdb, this immuneACCESS table contains in-frame sequences only and omits some clones. Under half of the omission traces to an unresolved V gene where checked; the cause of the rest is unknown. The V and J calls and clone size are taken from that table; D and trimming were inferred from the DNA. In this sample the table shows about 1.4 million clones, more than 95% of which occur a single time. Over 1% of the sample rests with the top ten.

The donors were healthy, HIV-negative adults with no recently reported acute infections or vaccinations. Every donor was a Caucasian adult residing in Nashville, Tennessee, USA. CD4+ T cells were enriched by magnetic negative selection, after which naive cells were positively selected on CD45RA and the negative fraction was taken as the memory subset. Blood was obtained by leukapheresis, after which PBMCs were separated by Ficoll-Histopaque density gradient centrifugation and cryopreserved in liquid nitrogen vapor phase. Analytical flow cytometry was used to check the purity and quantity of each magnetically sorted T cell population. From each sorted fraction, genomic DNA was isolated and quantified by UV absorbance on a Nanodrop 2000c. From cysteine to phenylalanine, the CDR3 is 15 amino acids long. Only the CDR3 region is kept as DNA, spanning 45 bases read in frame from base 1. Trimming costs V 0 bases and J 2 bases, and their ends lie 10 bases apart. CDR1 SGHNT and CDR2 YYREEE are derived from the germline V gene (reference sequence).

The sequence links TRBV5-4 to TRBJ2-3; TRBD2 is perhaps the D gene, given 5 matching bases. This receptor was obtained from a man under 40 in good health. The sequenced sample was naive CD4+ T cells sorted from blood. The cell subset or site tag for this specimen amounts to: CD45RA+ positively selected. The nucleotides read TGTGCCAGCAGCTTGGATTCCGGACTCACAGATACGCAGTATTTT. Its translation is CASSLDSGLTDTQYF.